This T cell receptor beta chain was documented in a study of shared clonotypes between healthy human individuals. Overall study findings and caveats: Generally, naive subsets (rather than memory subsets) showed larger estimated richness.

Germline V gene sequence: CDR1 GTSNPN, CDR2 SVGIG (reference sequence). V dropped 4 bases and J dropped 6; count of bases not matched to a gene: 10. The CDR3 totals 14 residues. This table comes from immunoSEQ multiplex PCR, and its TCRdb copy is limited to in-frame clones, with some not included. The data hold 2 million to 2.5 million clones, with 93% observed a single time. A remark on this clone: Its antigen remains unknown.

The rearrangement links TRBV30 to TRBJ2-5, with 8 positions matching TRBD1. The origin of this receptor is a man aged 18 to 30 in good health. Some clones in this sample may be carry-over from other donors' samples. The sequencing sample was made of naive CD4+ T cells from PBMCs. Sample subset: CD45RA+ positively selected. The CDR3: CAWTVTGGTKTQYF. As DNA, the CDR3 is TGTGCCTGGACGGTAACAGGGGGAACAAAGACCCAGTACTTC. The entire variable domain, with the rest obtained from reference TRBV30 and TRBJ2-5, is as follows: SQTIHQWPATLVQPVGSPLSLECTVEGTSNPNLYWYRQAAGRGLQLLFYSVGIGQISSEVPQNLSASRPQDRQFILSSKKLLLSDSGFYLCAWTVTGGTKTQYFGPGTRLLVL.